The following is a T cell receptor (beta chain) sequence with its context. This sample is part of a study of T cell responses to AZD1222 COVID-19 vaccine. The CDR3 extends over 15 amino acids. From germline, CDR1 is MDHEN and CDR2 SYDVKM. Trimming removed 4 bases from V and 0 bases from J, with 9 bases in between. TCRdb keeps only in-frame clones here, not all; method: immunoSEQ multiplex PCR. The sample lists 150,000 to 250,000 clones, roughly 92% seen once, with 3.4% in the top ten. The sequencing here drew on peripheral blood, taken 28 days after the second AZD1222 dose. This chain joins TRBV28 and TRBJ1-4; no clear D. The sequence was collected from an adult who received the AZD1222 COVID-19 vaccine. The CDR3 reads CASSYATATNEKLFF. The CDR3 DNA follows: TGTGCCAGCAGTTATGCTACCGCAACTAATGAAAAACTGTTTTTT.